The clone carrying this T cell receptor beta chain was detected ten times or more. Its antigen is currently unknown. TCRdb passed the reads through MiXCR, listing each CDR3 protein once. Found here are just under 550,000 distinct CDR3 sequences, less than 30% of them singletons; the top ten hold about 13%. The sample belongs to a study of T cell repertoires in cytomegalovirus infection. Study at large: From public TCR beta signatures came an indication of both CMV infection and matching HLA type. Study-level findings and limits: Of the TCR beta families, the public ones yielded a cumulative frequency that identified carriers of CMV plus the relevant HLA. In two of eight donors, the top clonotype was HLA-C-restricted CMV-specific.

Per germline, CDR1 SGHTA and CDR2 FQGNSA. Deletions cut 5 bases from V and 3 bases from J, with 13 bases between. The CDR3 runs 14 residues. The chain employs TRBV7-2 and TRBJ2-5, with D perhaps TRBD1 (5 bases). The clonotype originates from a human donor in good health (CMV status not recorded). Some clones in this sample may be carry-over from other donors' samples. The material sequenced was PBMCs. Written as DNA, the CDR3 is TGTGCCAGCAGCCCCCAGGGTCTGGAAGAGACCCAGTACTTC. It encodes CASSPQGLEETQYF. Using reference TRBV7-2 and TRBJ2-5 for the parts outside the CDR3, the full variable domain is GAGVSQSPSNKVTEKGKDVELRCDPISGHTALYWYRQSLGQGLEFLIYFQGNSAPDKSGLPSDRFSAERTGGSVSTLTIQRTQQEDSAVYLCASSPQGLEETQYFGPGTRLLVL.